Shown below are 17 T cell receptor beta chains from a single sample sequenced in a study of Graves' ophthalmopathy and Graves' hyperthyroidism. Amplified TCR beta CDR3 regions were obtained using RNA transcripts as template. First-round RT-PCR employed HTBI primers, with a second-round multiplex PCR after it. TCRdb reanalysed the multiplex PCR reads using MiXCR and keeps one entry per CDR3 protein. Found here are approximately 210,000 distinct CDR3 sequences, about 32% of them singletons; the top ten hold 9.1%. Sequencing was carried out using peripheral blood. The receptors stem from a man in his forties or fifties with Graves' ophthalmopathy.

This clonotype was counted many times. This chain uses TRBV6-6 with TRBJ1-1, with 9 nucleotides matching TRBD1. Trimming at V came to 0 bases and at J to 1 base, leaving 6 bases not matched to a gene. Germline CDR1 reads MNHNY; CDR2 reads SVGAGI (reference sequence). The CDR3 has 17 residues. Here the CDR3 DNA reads TGTGCCAGCAGTTACTCGAATCCGGGACAGGGGAACACTGAAGCTTTCTTT. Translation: CASSYSNPGQGNTEAFF.

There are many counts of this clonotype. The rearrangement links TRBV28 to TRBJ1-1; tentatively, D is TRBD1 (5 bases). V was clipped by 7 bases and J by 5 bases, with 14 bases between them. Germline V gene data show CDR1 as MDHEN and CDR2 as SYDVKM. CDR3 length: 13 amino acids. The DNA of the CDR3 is TGTGCCAGCAACCAGGGTATGGATACTGAAGCTTTCTTT. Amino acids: CASNQGMDTEAFF.

The CDR3 sequence: CASSLGRNRGQETQYF. As DNA, the CDR3 is TGTGCCAGCAGCCTAGGGAGAAACAGGGGCCAAGAGACCCAGTACTTC. This rearrangement joins TRBV7-2 to TRBJ2-5; the match to TRBD1 covers 7 bases. The CDR3 loop spans 16 amino acids. V lost 5 bases, J lost 1 base, and 10 bases stayed unmatched. Germline CDR1 is SGHTA and CDR2 is FQGNSA.

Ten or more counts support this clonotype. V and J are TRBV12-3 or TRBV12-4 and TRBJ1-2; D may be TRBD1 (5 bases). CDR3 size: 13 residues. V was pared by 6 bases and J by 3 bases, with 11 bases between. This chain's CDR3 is CASSLRGDYGYTF. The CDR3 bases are TGTGCCAGCAGCTTAAGGGGAGACTATGGCTACACCTTC.

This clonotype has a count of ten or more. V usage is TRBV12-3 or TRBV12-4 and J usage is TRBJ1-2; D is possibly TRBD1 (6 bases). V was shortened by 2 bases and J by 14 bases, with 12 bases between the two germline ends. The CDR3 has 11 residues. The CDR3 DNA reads TGTGCCAGCAGTTTACGACAGGCAACTACCTTC. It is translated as CASSLRQATTF.

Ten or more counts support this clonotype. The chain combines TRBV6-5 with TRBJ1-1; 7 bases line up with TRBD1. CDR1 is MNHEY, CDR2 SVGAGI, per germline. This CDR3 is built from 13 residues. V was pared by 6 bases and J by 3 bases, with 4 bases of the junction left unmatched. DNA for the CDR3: TGTGCCAGCAGGATCCAGGGGGACACTGAAGCTTTCTTT. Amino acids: CASRIQGDTEAFF.

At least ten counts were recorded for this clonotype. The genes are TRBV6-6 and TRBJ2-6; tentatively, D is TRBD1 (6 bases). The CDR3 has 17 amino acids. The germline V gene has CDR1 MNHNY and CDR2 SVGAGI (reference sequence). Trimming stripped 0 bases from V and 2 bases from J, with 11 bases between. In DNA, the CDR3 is TGTGCCAGCAGTTACTCGGATTCAGGGGCTGGGGCCAACGTCCTGACTTTC. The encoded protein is CASSYSDSGAGANVLTF.

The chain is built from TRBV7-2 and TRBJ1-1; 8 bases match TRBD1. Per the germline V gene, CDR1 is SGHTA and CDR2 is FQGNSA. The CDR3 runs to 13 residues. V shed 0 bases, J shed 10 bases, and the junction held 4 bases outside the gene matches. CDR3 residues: CASSLADRVGAFF. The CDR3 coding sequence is TGTGCCAGCAGCTTAGCGGACAGGGTAGGAGCTTTCTTT.

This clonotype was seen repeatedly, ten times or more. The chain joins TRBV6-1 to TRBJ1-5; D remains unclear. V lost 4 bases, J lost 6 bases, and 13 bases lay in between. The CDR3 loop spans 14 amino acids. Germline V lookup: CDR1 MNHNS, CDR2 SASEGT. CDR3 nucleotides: TGTGCCAGCAGTGCCCTGGGTGGCGGTCAGCCCCAGCATTTT. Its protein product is CASSALGGGQPQHF.

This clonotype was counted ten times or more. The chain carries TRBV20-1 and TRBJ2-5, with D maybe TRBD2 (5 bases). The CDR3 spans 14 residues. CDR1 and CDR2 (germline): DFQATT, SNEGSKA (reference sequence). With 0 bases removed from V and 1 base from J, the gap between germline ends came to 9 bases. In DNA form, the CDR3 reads TGCAGTGCTAGAGAAGGAGCGGTCCAAGAGACCCAGTACTTC. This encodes CSAREGAVQETQYF.

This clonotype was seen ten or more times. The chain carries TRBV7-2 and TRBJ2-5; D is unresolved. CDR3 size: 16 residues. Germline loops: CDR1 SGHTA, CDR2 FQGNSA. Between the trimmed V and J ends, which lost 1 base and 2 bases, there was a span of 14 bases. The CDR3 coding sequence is TGTGCCAGCAGCTTAGGGGGTACGGTAGCACAAGAGACCCAGTACTTC. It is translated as CASSLGGTVAQETQYF.

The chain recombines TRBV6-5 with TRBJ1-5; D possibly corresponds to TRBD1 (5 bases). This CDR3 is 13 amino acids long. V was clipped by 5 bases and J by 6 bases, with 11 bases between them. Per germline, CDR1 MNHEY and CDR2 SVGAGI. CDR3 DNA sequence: TGTGCCAGCAGTACTACGGGGGGTCAGCCCCAGCATTTT. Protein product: CASSTTGGQPQHF.

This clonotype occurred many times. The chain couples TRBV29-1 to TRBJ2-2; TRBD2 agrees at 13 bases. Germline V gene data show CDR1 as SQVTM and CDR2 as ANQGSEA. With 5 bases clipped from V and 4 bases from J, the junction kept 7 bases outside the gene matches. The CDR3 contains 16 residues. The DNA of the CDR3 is TGCAGCGTTAAAACTAGCGGGAGGGCGAGCACCGGGGAGCTGTTTTTT. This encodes CSVKTSGRASTGELFF.

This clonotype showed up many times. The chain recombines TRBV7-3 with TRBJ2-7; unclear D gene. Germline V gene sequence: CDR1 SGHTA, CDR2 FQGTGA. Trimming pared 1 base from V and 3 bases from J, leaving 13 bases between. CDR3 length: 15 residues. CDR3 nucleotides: TGTGCCAGCAGCTTAAATGGGCATCCTAGCTACGAGCAGTACTTC. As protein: CASSLNGHPSYEQYF.

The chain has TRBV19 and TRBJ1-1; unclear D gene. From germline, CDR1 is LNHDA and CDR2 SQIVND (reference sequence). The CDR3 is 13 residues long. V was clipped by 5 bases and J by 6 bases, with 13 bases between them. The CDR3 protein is CASSGRRRAEAFF. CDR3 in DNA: TGTGCCAGTAGTGGACGTCGACGGGCTGAAGCTTTCTTT.

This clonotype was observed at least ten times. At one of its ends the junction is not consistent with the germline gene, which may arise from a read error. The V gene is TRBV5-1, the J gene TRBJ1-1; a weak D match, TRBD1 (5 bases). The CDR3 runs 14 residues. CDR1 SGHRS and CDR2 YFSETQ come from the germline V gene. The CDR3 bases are TGTGCCAGCAGTTTAGCGGGGGGGAACACTGAAGCTTTCTTT. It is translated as CASSLAGGNTEAFF.

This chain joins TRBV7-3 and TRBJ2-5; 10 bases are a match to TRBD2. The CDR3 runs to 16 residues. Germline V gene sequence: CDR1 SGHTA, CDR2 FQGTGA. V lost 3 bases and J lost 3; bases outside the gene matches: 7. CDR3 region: CASSLTGTSAKETQYF. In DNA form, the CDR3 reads TGTGCCAGCAGCTTGACCGGGACTAGCGCGAAAGAGACCCAGTACTTC.